This T cell receptor (beta chain) derives from a study of sequential checkpoint blockade in melanoma. Study context: Maintenance nivolumab came after either treatment sequence. Around 90 pretreatment tumor DNA samples were TCRβ immunosequenced.

Described treatment: randomized to nivolumab then ipilimumab (arm A) or the reverse (arm B). No patient had prior DNA-damaging chemotherapy. Profiling relied on immunoSEQ multiplex PCR, and the TCRdb table lists in-frame clones only, not all of them. The table records 3,000 to 4,000 clones, about a sixth of them present only once. In germline, CDR1 is MNHGY, CDR2 SAAAGT. The ends were cut back, 6 bases at V and 2 bases at J, with 14 bases in the middle. This CDR3 spans 15 amino acids. By sample share, this clone is medium-sized. This chain uses TRBV6-8 with TRBJ2-1; D assignment may be TRBD1 or TRBD2 (5 bases each). This specimen was tumor tissue (inferred from file names), taken from a patient given nivolumab and ipilimumab in sequence. This clonotype was obtained from a human donor with melanoma. Here the CDR3 reads CASRNRDGAYNEQFF. In DNA form, the CDR3 reads TGTGCCAGCAGGAACCGGGACGGAGCCTACAATGAGCAGTTCTTC.